The source of this T cell receptor beta chain is a study of OX40 agonist ivuxolimab in advanced cancers. The wider study: Subjects had a mean age of around 63 years, with a range of roughly 20 to 80; almost 85% were male.

Measured with immunoSEQ multiplex PCR; TCRdb has only the in-frame clones, and not every one. The sample has about 94,000 clones, roughly 84% seen once. The V segment lost 4 bases and the J segment 7 bases; nucleotides outside the gene matches: 4. The CDR3 is 13 amino acids. Germline CDR1 reads SGHKS; CDR2 reads YYEKEE (reference sequence). This sequence joins TRBV5-5 and TRBJ2-7; 11 nucleotides match TRBD1. This sequence was found in an adult with an advanced solid tumor such as melanoma, head and neck, liver or kidney cancer. This specimen consisted of CD4+ or CD8+ T cells sorted from blood, obtained in a trial of the OX40 agonist ivuxolimab. The CDR3 DNA sequence: TGTGCCAGCAGCATCCGGGACAGGGGGGAGCAGTACTTC. Its protein product is CASSIRDRGEQYF.